Listed below are T cell receptor beta chains from one sample, sequenced in a study of blood T cells in healthy people across ages. From the 5' RACE reads, TCRdb called clonotypes with MiXCR, one entry per CDR3 protein. Of roughly 800,000 distinct CDR3 sequences in the sample, roughly 50% are singletons; the top ten hold 20% to 25%. Material: blood. These receptors were collected from a young man in good health. The CDR3 runs from the conserved cysteine through the conserved F or W. The order of the fields is D gene, V gene, J gene, clone size, CDR3 protein, CDR3 DNA. A D gene is named only where the DNA matches it firmly. Not all rows give a size; the values are once, few, many and, for expanded clones, a class.

.	TRBV9	TRBJ1-1	.	CASSVAGGGLTEAFF	TGTGCCAGCAGCGTAGCGGGAGGGGGGCTCACTGAAGCTTTCTTT
.	TRBV7-7	TRBJ2-7	.	CASSKAGGGAYEQYF	TGTGCTAGCAGTAAAGCTGGCGGAGGGGCCTACGAGCAGTACTTC
TRBD1	TRBV5-1	TRBJ2-7	few	CASRGGQGAYEQYF	TGCGCCAGCAGAGGTGGACAGGGTGCCTACGAGCAGTACTTC
.	TRBV27	TRBJ2-5	.	CASSPTLAVQETQYF	TGTGCCAGCAGTCCCACCTTAGCTGTACAAGAGACCCAGTACTTC
.	TRBV10-3	TRBJ1-5	.	CAIRAGGGNQPQHF	TGTGCCATCAGGGCGGGGGGTGGCAATCAGCCCCAGCATTTT
.	TRBV12-3/TRBV12-4	TRBJ2-5	few	CASSFPRKQETQYF	TGTGCCAGCAGTTTCCCACGGAAACAAGAGACCCAGTACTTC
.	TRBV12-3/TRBV12-4	TRBJ1-5	.	CASSLSENQPQHF	TGTGCCAGCAGTTTAAGCGAGAATCAGCCCCAGCATTTT
.	TRBV29-1	TRBJ2-7	once	CSVGYTIYEQYF	TGCAGCGTGGGCTATACAATATACGAGCAGTACTTC
.	TRBV20-1	TRBJ2-5	.	CSARNPGEETQYF	TGCAGTGCTAGAAACCCTGGAGAAGAGACCCAGTACTTC
.	TRBV6-2/TRBV6-3	TRBJ2-1	.	CASMDWGENEQFF	TGTGCCAGCATGGACTGGGGGGAGAATGAGCAGTTCTTC
.	TRBV4-3	TRBJ2-1	few	CASSQDNEGPRSEQFF	TGCGCCAGCAGCCAAGATAATGAGGGACCTAGGAGTGAGCAGTTCTTC
TRBD2	TRBV6-5	TRBJ2-1	.	CASAHFPSGDYNEQFF	TGTGCCAGCGCCCACTTCCCGAGCGGGGACTACAATGAGCAGTTCTTC
TRBD1	TRBV5-1	TRBJ2-1	few	CASSLGQGVDEQFF	TGCGCCAGCAGCTTGGGACAGGGGGTTGATGAGCAGTTCTTC
TRBD2	TRBV2	TRBJ2-5	.	CASRERGVREQYF	TGTGCCAGCAGGGAGCGGGGGGTCAGGGAGCAGTACTTC
.	TRBV12-5	TRBJ2-4	once	CASGFKNIQYF	TGTGCTAGTGGTTTCAAGAACATTCAGTACTTC
.	TRBV4-2	TRBJ1-2	.	CASSQDRRQHYGYTF	TGTGCCAGCAGCCAAGATCGGCGACAGCACTATGGCTACACCTTC
.	TRBV6-6	TRBJ2-7	.	CSSSLNYEQYF	TGTTCCAGCAGTCTTAACTACGAGCAGTACTTC
TRBD2	TRBV29-1	TRBJ2-7	.	CSTISGYEQYF	TGCAGCACGATTAGCGGGTACGAGCAGTACTTC
.	TRBV6-5	TRBJ2-3	.	CASRLEGNTDTQYF	TGTGCCAGCAGATTAGAGGGGAACACAGATACGCAGTATTTT
TRBD2	TRBV10-1	TRBJ2-2	.	CASSPSGGSTGELFF	TGCGCCAGCAGCCCTAGCGGGGGGTCCACCGGGGAGCTGTTTTTT
TRBD2	TRBV7-6	TRBJ2-2	few	CASTTSGSTGELFF	TGTGCCAGTACGACTAGCGGGAGCACCGGGGAGCTGTTTTTT
.	TRBV10-3	TRBJ2-7	.	CAIRSALADYEQYF	TGTGCCATCAGGAGCGCCCTAGCTGACTACGAGCAGTACTTC
.	TRBV25-1	TRBJ1-1	.	CASSDEQDFYTEAFF	TGTGCCAGCAGTGATGAACAGGACTTTTACACTGAAGCTTTCTTT
.	TRBV7-2	TRBJ1-2	.	CASNEKGYYGYTF	TGTGCCAGCAATGAAAAGGGGTACTATGGCTACACCTTC
.	TRBV27	TRBJ2-7	few	CASSLSEGTRSYEQYF	TGTGCCAGCAGTTTATCAGAGGGGACTCGGTCCTACGAGCAGTACTTC
TRBD1	TRBV4-2	TRBJ1-2	.	CASSQPDREGYGYTF	TGTGCCAGCAGCCAACCGGACAGGGAAGGCTATGGCTACACCTTC
.	TRBV6-5	TRBJ2-5	.	CASSSTNDRVGGQYF	TGTGCCAGCAGTTCCACAAACGACAGGGTAGGAGGGCAGTACTTC
TRBD2	TRBV7-2	TRBJ2-5	once	CASSASGGPQETQYF	TGTGCCAGCAGCGCTAGCGGGGGGCCTCAAGAGACCCAGTACTTC
.	TRBV4-3	TRBJ1-6	.	CASSQGKGQGIPLHF	TGCGCCAGCAGCCAAGGCAAGGGGCAAGGGATCCCCCTCCACTTT